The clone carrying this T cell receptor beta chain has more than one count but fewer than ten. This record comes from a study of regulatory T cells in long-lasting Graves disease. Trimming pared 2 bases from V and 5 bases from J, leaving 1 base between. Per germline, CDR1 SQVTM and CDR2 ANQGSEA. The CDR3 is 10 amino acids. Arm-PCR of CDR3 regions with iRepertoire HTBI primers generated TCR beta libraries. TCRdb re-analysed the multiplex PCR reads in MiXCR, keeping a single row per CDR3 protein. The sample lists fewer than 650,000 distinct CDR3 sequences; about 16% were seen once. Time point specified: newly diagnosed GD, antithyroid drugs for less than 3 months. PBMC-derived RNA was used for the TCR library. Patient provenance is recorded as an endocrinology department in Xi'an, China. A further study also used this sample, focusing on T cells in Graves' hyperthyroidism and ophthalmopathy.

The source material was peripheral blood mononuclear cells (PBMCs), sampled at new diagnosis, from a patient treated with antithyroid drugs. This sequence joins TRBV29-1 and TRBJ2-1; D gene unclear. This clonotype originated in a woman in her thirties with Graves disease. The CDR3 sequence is CSVEHNEQFF. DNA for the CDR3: TGCAGCGTTGAACACAATGAGCAGTTCTTC.